This TCR beta chain was found in a study of blood T cell repertoires in COVID-19. Across the whole study: Samples came from the United States, Italy and Spain, spanning acute and convalescent COVID-19. The cDNA or gDNA used as material had been derived from T cells, B-cell-depleted T cells, or PBMCs.

Authors' processing steps: Nucleated cell number was recorded as an estimate derived from reference gene primer amplification. Clones were sequenced by immunoSEQ multiplex PCR, and TCRdb holds only the in-frame ones, with some missing. That table supplies the V and J calls and clone size; D and trimming were determined from the DNA. This table has roughly 100,000 clones, around 89% appearing once. Trimming cost V 6 bases and J 4 bases; bases outside gene matches: 10. The CDR3 length is 16 residues. Germline V CDR1 and CDR2: SNHLY, FYNNEI. Source material: peripheral blood. The sequence was obtained from a woman over 75 with acute or convalescent COVID-19. The chain employs TRBV2 and TRBJ2-5; TRBD2 matches at 11 bases. The CDR3 protein is CASRGRITSGGETQYF. In nucleotides, the CDR3 is TGTGCCAGCAGAGGACGAATAACTAGCGGGGGAGAGACCCAGTACTTC.